This T cell receptor (beta chain) was recorded in a study of PD-1 blockade in mismatch repair-deficient tumors. Study in general: Patients had approximately 12 mismatch repair-deficient cancer types, all previously treated and progressing.

The V end was cut by 5 bases, the J end by 4 bases, with 16 bases between. This CDR3 is built from 14 residues. The germline V gene encodes CDR1 SGHRS and CDR2 YFSETQ. Here immunoSEQ multiplex PCR was the method, and the copy in TCRdb shows in-frame clones only, minus some. The sample contains roughly 70,000 clones, 70% to 85% of which appear only once. The source of this sequence is an adult with mismatch repair-deficient cancer. The sequences come from peripheral blood, collected 2 weeks after starting pembrolizumab. The chain employs TRBV5-1 and TRBJ2-7, with a tentative D call TRBD1 (8 bases). The CDR3 bases are TGCGCCAGCAGATCCCAACAGGGGGGGTACGAGCAGTACTTC. This encodes CASRSQQGGYEQYF.